A selection of T cell receptor beta chains follows, all from one sample in a study of cytomegalovirus exposure and HLA in healthy donors. TCRdb keeps only in-frame clones here, not all; method: immunoSEQ multiplex PCR. The sample lists roughly 100,000 clones, about 15% occurring once. The material sequenced was PBMCs. These receptors all come from a female donor in good health and CMV-seronegative. Each CDR3 is given with its conserved first and last residue. The D gene is left open where the match is weak. Size is omitted from some rows. Given values are once, few, many or a class for expanded clones.

V gene: TRBV4-1; clone size: NA; J gene: TRBJ1-4; D gene: NA; CDR3 DNA: TGCGCCAGCAGCCAAGCCCTGAGGGGGGGGACGGAAGAAAAACTGTTTTTT; CDR3 protein: CASSQALRGGTEEKLFF
V gene: TRBV10-3; clone size: NA; J gene: TRBJ2-3; D gene: TRBD1; CDR3 DNA: TGTGCCACCCGGGACAGGGGTCGTGGGGGCACAGATACGCAGTATTTT; CDR3 protein: CATRDRGRGGTDTQYF
V gene: TRBV9; clone size: NA; J gene: TRBJ1-1; D gene: NA; CDR3 DNA: TGTGCCAGCAGCGTAGACAGTTACACTGAAGCTTTCTTT; CDR3 protein: CASSVDSYTEAFF
V gene: TRBV4-3; clone size: NA; J gene: TRBJ1-4; D gene: TRBD1; CDR3 DNA: TGCGCCAGCAGCCAGGTGGGACAGGGGGGCGAAAAACTGTTTTTT; CDR3 protein: CASSQVGQGGEKLFF
V gene: TRBV7-9; clone size: NA; J gene: TRBJ1-5; D gene: NA; CDR3 DNA: TGTGCCAGCAGCCTACAGGGATATCAGCCCCAGCATTTT; CDR3 protein: CASSLQGYQPQHF
V gene: TRBV5-1; clone size: few; J gene: TRBJ1-3; D gene: NA; CDR3 DNA: TGCGCCAGCAGCTCTCGAATGGGCGGAAAGGGGCCTGGAAACACCATATATTTT; CDR3 protein: CASSSRMGGKGPGNTIYF
V gene: TRBV29-1; clone size: NA; J gene: TRBJ2-3; D gene: NA; CDR3 DNA: TGCAGCGTTGTTAATACGCAGTATTTT; CDR3 protein: CSVVNTQYF
V gene: TRBV27; clone size: few; J gene: TRBJ2-1; D gene: NA; CDR3 DNA: TGTGCCAGCAGTTTTAATCTAGCGAACTCCTACAATGAGCAGTTCTTC; CDR3 protein: CASSFNLANSYNEQFF
V gene: TRBV5-1; clone size: few; J gene: TRBJ2-7; D gene: NA; CDR3 DNA: TGCGCCAGCAGCAAGGAGGAAGGGACACGGCGAGGCGAGCAGTACTTC; CDR3 protein: CASSKEEGTRRGEQYF
V gene: TRBV27; clone size: few; J gene: TRBJ2-1; D gene: TRBD2; CDR3 DNA: TGTGCCAGCAGTCCGACAATAGCGGGGGGGCTCAATGAGCAGTTCTTC; CDR3 protein: CASSPTIAGGLNEQFF
V gene: TRBV10-3; clone size: few; J gene: TRBJ1-1; D gene: NA; CDR3 DNA: TGTGCCATCAGTGGGGTTGGCCGGGGGACTGAAGCTTTCTTT; CDR3 protein: CAISGVGRGTEAFF
V gene: TRBV4-3; clone size: NA; J gene: TRBJ2-2; D gene: NA; CDR3 DNA: TGCGCCAGCAGCCAAGATATCGCGGGGCCGAACACCGGGGAGCTGTTTTTT; CDR3 protein: CASSQDIAGPNTGELFF
V gene: TRBV5-4; clone size: NA; J gene: TRBJ1-2; D gene: NA; CDR3 DNA: TGTGCCAGCAGCTTGGATGCGGGGAGAAAATATGGCTACACCTTC; CDR3 protein: CASSLDAGRKYGYTF
V gene: TRBV2; clone size: few; J gene: TRBJ2-3; D gene: TRBD1; CDR3 DNA: TGTGCCAGCAGTGAAAGGCCTCGGGACAGGGGATGGGATACGCAGTATTTT; CDR3 protein: CASSERPRDRGWDTQYF
V gene: TRBV6-6; clone size: NA; J gene: TRBJ2-3; D gene: TRBD2; CDR3 DNA: TGTGCCAGCAGCCCCGCGATAGCGGGAGTTACAGATACGCAGTATTTT; CDR3 protein: CASSPAIAGVTDTQYF
V gene: TRBV27; clone size: few; J gene: TRBJ2-4; D gene: NA; CDR3 DNA: TGTGCCAGCAGTTCACAGGGAACAAACATTCAGTACTTC; CDR3 protein: CASSSQGTNIQYF
V gene: TRBV19; clone size: once; J gene: TRBJ2-1; D gene: NA; CDR3 DNA: TGTGCCAGTAATTCACCCAGTGGGCTAGGGGTCAATGAGCAGTTCTTC; CDR3 protein: CASNSPSGLGVNEQFF
V gene: TRBV11-1; clone size: NA; J gene: TRBJ2-7; D gene: TRBD1; CDR3 DNA: TGTGCCAGCAGCCAACCGGGACAGGGGGCGGGGGAGCAGTACTTC; CDR3 protein: CASSQPGQGAGEQYF
V gene: TRBV11-3; clone size: few; J gene: TRBJ2-7; D gene: TRBD1; CDR3 DNA: TGTGCCAGCAGCTTAGGGACAGGGACCTACGAGCAGTACTTC; CDR3 protein: CASSLGTGTYEQYF
V gene: TRBV20-1; clone size: NA; J gene: TRBJ2-1; D gene: NA; CDR3 DNA: TGCAGTGCCGTTATATTCAATGAGCAGTTCTTC; CDR3 protein: CSAVIFNEQFF
V gene: TRBV30; clone size: NA; J gene: TRBJ1-6; D gene: TRBD1; CDR3 DNA: TGTGCCTGGGGTACGACAGGGGGCAATTCACCCCTCCACTTT; CDR3 protein: CAWGTTGGNSPLHF
V gene: TRBV6-6; clone size: NA; J gene: TRBJ2-5; D gene: NA; CDR3 DNA: TGTGCCAGCAACCGAGGTGGAAGGGGAGAGACCCAGTACTTC; CDR3 protein: CASNRGGRGETQYF
V gene: TRBV9; clone size: few; J gene: TRBJ2-5; D gene: TRBD1; CDR3 DNA: TGTGCCAGCAGCTCCGACAGGGGGCGAGGAGAGACCCAGTACTTC; CDR3 protein: CASSSDRGRGETQYF
V gene: TRBV28; clone size: few; J gene: TRBJ1-1; D gene: NA; CDR3 DNA: TGTGCCAGCAGATCTAGATTGGCTGAAGCTTTCTTT; CDR3 protein: CASRSRLAEAFF
V gene: TRBV30; clone size: few; J gene: TRBJ2-2; D gene: TRBD2; CDR3 DNA: TGTGCCTCGGGAGGGGATATTTCGGTCACCGGGGAGCTGTTTTTT; CDR3 protein: CASGGDISVTGELFF
V gene: TRBV30; clone size: NA; J gene: TRBJ1-6; D gene: TRBD1; CDR3 DNA: TGTGCCTGGAGTTTTTGGGACAGGGGCCTCGCCGGTTCACCCCTCCACTTT; CDR3 protein: CAWSFWDRGLAGSPLHF
V gene: TRBV30; clone size: few; J gene: TRBJ2-5; D gene: NA; CDR3 DNA: TGTGCCTGGAGTGTAAGTGGGAGGGAGACCCAGTACTTC; CDR3 protein: CAWSVSGRETQYF
V gene: TRBV5-1; clone size: few; J gene: TRBJ1-2; D gene: NA; CDR3 DNA: TGCGCCAGCAGCTTGACAGGCGGGGTGGGTGGCTACACCTTC; CDR3 protein: CASSLTGGVGGYTF
V gene: TRBV7-8; clone size: NA; J gene: TRBJ1-2; D gene: NA; CDR3 DNA: TGTGCCAGCAGCTTAGGGGCAGGGTTGTATGGCTACACCTTC; CDR3 protein: CASSLGAGLYGYTF
V gene: TRBV7-8; clone size: NA; J gene: TRBJ1-3; D gene: NA; CDR3 DNA: TGTGCCAGCAGCCCCAGCGGCGGGGTTTCAGGAAACACCATATATTTT; CDR3 protein: CASSPSGGVSGNTIYF
V gene: TRBV4-1; clone size: few; J gene: TRBJ2-1; D gene: TRBD2; CDR3 DNA: TGCGCCAGCAGCCAAGACCCCGTTACTAGCGGGAAGTACAATGAGCAGTTCTTC; CDR3 protein: CASSQDPVTSGKYNEQFF
V gene: TRBV7-9; clone size: NA; J gene: TRBJ2-7; D gene: TRBD1; CDR3 DNA: TGTGCCAGCAACCGGACAGGGTTAAACTACGAGCAGTACTTC; CDR3 protein: CASNRTGLNYEQYF
V gene: TRBV13; clone size: few; J gene: TRBJ2-2; D gene: TRBD1; CDR3 DNA: TGTGCCAGCAGCCCAGGGGGCGCGGTCGGGGAGCTGTTTTTT; CDR3 protein: CASSPGGAVGELFF
V gene: TRBV9; clone size: NA; J gene: TRBJ2-1; D gene: TRBD2; CDR3 DNA: TGTGCCAGCAGCGAAGGGACTAGCGGGAGGGCTCAGCAGTTCTTC; CDR3 protein: CASSEGTSGRAQQFF
V gene: TRBV11-2; clone size: NA; J gene: TRBJ1-6; D gene: NA; CDR3 DNA: TGTGCCAGCAGCTTAACGACTCAACGGGGTGGTTCACCCCTCCACTTT; CDR3 protein: CASSLTTQRGGSPLHF
V gene: TRBV4-3; clone size: few; J gene: TRBJ1-6; D gene: NA; CDR3 DNA: TGCGCCACTAGGGACAATGATAATTCACCCCTCCACTTT; CDR3 protein: CATRDNDNSPLHF
V gene: TRBV27; clone size: NA; J gene: TRBJ2-3; D gene: TRBD2; CDR3 DNA: TGTGCCAGCAGTCCCCGAGGGGGGACTAGCGAGTATACGCAGTATTTT; CDR3 protein: CASSPRGGTSEYTQYF
V gene: TRBV27; clone size: NA; J gene: TRBJ1-5; D gene: TRBD1; CDR3 DNA: TGTGCCAGCAGTCGGCAGGGGGGTCAGCCCCAGCATTTT; CDR3 protein: CASSRQGGQPQHF
V gene: TRBV25-1; clone size: few; J gene: TRBJ2-5; D gene: TRBD1; CDR3 DNA: TGTGCCAGCAGTGAAAGGGGGCAGGTTTGGGAGACCCAGTACTTC; CDR3 protein: CASSERGQVWETQYF
V gene: TRBV7-2; clone size: NA; J gene: TRBJ2-5; D gene: NA; CDR3 DNA: TGTGCCAGCAGCTCTCAGACAGGCAGTAGGACCCAGTACTTC; CDR3 protein: CASSSQTGSRTQYF
V gene: TRBV7-2; clone size: NA; J gene: TRBJ2-1; D gene: NA; CDR3 DNA: TGTGCCAGCAGCGGTTCTGGACAGAGTAGAAGGAGTGAGCAGTTCTTC; CDR3 protein: CASSGSGQSRRSEQFF
V gene: TRBV5-6; clone size: NA; J gene: TRBJ2-7; D gene: TRBD2; CDR3 DNA: TGTGCCAGCAGCTTGCCTAGCGGAGACTACGAGCAGTACTTC; CDR3 protein: CASSLPSGDYEQYF
V gene: TRBV4-3; clone size: NA; J gene: TRBJ2-7; D gene: TRBD1; CDR3 DNA: TGCGCCAGCAGCCAAGGGGGGACAGGGGTCACCGAGCAGTACTTC; CDR3 protein: CASSQGGTGVTEQYF
V gene: TRBV28; clone size: few; J gene: TRBJ2-7; D gene: NA; CDR3 DNA: TGTGCCAGCAGTCCCGGGACTCCGAGCTCCTACGAGCAGTACTTC; CDR3 protein: CASSPGTPSSYEQYF
V gene: TRBV9; clone size: NA; J gene: TRBJ1-1; D gene: NA; CDR3 DNA: TGTGCCAGCAGCCCTCGGGGGGGGGTGAACACTGAAGCTTTCTTT; CDR3 protein: CASSPRGGVNTEAFF
V gene: TRBV7-6; clone size: NA; J gene: TRBJ1-1; D gene: NA; CDR3 DNA: TGTGCCAGCAGCGTTGGGGGGGTGAACACTGAAGCTTTCTTT; CDR3 protein: CASSVGGVNTEAFF
V gene: TRBV5-4; clone size: NA; J gene: TRBJ2-1; D gene: TRBD2; CDR3 DNA: TGTGCCAGCAGCTTATCACCGGGACTAGGAAGGAATGAGCAGTTCTTC; CDR3 protein: CASSLSPGLGRNEQFF
V gene: TRBV4-2; clone size: NA; J gene: TRBJ2-7; D gene: TRBD2; CDR3 DNA: TGTGCCAGCAGCCAGGCCGAGATAGCGGGGGGCCTCTACGAGCAGTACTTC; CDR3 protein: CASSQAEIAGGLYEQYF